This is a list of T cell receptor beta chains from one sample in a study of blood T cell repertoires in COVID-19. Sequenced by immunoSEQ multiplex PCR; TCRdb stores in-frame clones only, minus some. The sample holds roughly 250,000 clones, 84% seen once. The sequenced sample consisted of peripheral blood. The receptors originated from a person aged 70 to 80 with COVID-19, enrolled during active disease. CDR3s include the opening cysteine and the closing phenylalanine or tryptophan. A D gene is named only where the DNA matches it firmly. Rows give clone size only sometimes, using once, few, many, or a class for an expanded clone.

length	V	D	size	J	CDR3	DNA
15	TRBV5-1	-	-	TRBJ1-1	CASSPQTDRDTEAFF	TGCGCCAGCAGCCCCCAAACCGACAGAGACACTGAAGCTTTCTTT
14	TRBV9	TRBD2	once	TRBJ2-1	CASSVSGLAGMQFF	TGTGCCAGCAGCGTATCCGGACTAGCGGGAATGCAGTTCTTC
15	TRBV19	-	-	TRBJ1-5	CASSTQQGNNQPQHF	TGTGCCAGTAGTACGCAACAGGGTAACAATCAGCCCCAGCATTTT
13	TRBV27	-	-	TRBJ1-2	CASSYRNSIGYTF	TGTGCCAGCAGTTACAGGAATTCCATAGGCTACACCTTC
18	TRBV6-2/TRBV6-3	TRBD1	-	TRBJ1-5	CASSYPGQGVGTGQPQHF	TGTGCCAGCAGTTACCCGGGACAGGGGGTCGGAACGGGCCAGCCCCAGCATTTT
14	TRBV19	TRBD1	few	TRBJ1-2	CASSLGQGVYGYTF	TGTGCCAGTAGTTTGGGACAGGGCGTCTATGGCTACACCTTC
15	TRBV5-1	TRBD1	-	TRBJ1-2	CASSFRTGGNYGYTF	TGCGCCAGCAGCTTCCGGACAGGGGGCAACTATGGCTACACCTTC
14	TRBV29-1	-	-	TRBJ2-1	CSVEGPGFYDEQFF	TGCAGCGTTGAAGGGCCAGGGTTCTACGATGAGCAGTTCTTC
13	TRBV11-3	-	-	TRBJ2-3	CASSFTGQGTQYF	TGTGCCAGCAGCTTCACAGGCCAGGGTACGCAGTATTTT
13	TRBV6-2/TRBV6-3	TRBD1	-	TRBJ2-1	CASSYLNRDRVFF	TGTGCCAGCAGTTACCTGAACCGGGACAGGGTGTTCTTC
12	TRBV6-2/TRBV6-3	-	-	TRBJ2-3	CASSRRADTQYF	TGTGCCAGCAGCCGCAGGGCGGATACGCAGTATTTT
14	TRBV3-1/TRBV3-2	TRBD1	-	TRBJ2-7	CASSQGQGLGEQYF	TGTGCCAGCAGCCAGGGACAGGGTTTAGGCGAGCAGTACTTC
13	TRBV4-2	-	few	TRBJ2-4	CASSQGGVSAQYF	TGTGCCAGCAGCCAAGGGGGGGTATCTGCTCAGTACTTC
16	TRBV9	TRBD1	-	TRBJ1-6	CASSVAGQGVSSPLHF	TGTGCCAGCAGCGTAGCGGGGCAGGGGGTCAGTTCACCCCTCCACTTT
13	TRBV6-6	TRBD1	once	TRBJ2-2	CASSPGGTGELFF	TGTGCCAGCAGTCCAGGGGGCACCGGGGAGCTGTTTTTT
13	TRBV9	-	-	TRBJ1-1	CASSVSSYTEAFF	TGTGCCAGCAGCGTCTCGTCTTACACTGAAGCTTTCTTT
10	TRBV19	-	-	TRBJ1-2	CASSISRYTF	TGTGCCAGTTCGATTAGTCGCTACACCTTC
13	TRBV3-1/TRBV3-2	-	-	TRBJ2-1	CASSQGQGYEQFF	TGTGCCAGCAGCCAAGGGCAGGGATATGAGCAGTTCTTC
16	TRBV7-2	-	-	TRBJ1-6	CASSLAIGANNSPLHF	TGTGCCAGCAGCTTAGCGATAGGAGCCAATAATTCACCCCTCCACTTT
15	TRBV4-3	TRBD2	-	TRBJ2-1	CASSHGTSGTGEQFF	TGCGCCAGCAGCCACGGGACTAGCGGGACGGGGGAGCAGTTCTTC
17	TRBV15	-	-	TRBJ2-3	CATSRDLRGTSADTQYF	TGTGCCACCAGCAGAGATCTTAGGGGAACCTCAGCAGATACGCAGTATTTT
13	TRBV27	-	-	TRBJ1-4	CASSGQPNEKLFF	TGTGCCAGCAGTGGACAGCCAAATGAAAAACTGTTTTTT
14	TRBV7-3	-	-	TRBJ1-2	CASSEWGQGAARTF	-